A selection of T cell receptor beta chains follows, all from one sample in a study of control samples from healthy donors and cancer patients. TCRdb's table, derived via immunoSEQ multiplex PCR, lists solely in-frame clones and lacks some. The sample has some 150,000 clones, about 94% seen once. Source material: blood. These TCRs come from a woman aged 55-69 years in good health. The CDR3 runs from the conserved cysteine through the conserved F or W. D genes are given only for firm matches.

j_call d_call v_call cdr3_nt cdr3_aa
TRBJ2-3 NA TRBV5-1 TGCGCCAGCAGCTTTTTGGGGGGGCAAATCACAGATACGCAGTATTTT CASSFLGGQITDTQYF
TRBJ1-2 NA TRBV7-2 TGTGCCAGCAGCTTAGAAGAGGGGCAGGTATATGGCTACACCTTC CASSLEEGQVYGYTF
TRBJ2-1 NA TRBV6-5 TGTGCCAGCAGTTATTCCAGGGGAGGTTCCTACAATGAGCAGTTCTTC CASSYSRGGSYNEQFF
TRBJ1-6 TRBD1 TRBV11-2 TGTGCCAGCAGCTTAGTGGCGGGGGACAGGGCCAATTCACCCCTCCACTTT CASSLVAGDRANSPLHF
TRBJ1-4 NA TRBV12-5 TGTGCTAGTGGAATCGTGGGACAAGCAAAAAAACTGTTTTTT CASGIVGQAKKLFF
TRBJ2-2 NA TRBV3-1/TRBV3-2 TGTGCCAGCAGCCAAAGGGACCGAGGGGAGCTGTTTTTT CASSQRDRGELFF
TRBJ2-3 NA TRBV9 TGTGCCAGCAGCCCACGGACTTTTGCAGATACGCAGTATTTT CASSPRTFADTQYF
TRBJ2-7 NA TRBV2 TGTGCCAGCACCAGAGGACAGAGCTCCTACGAGCAGTACTTC CASTRGQSSYEQYF
TRBJ2-1 TRBD2 TRBV7-2 TGTGCCAGCAGCTTAGAGGGCGGGGGGTACTCCTACAATGAGCAGTTCTTC CASSLEGGGYSYNEQFF
TRBJ2-1 NA TRBV5-6 TGTGCCAGCAGCTTGGGGGCGACTGAGCAGTTCTTC CASSLGATEQFF
TRBJ2-2 TRBD2 TRBV30 TGTGCCTGGAGTCGACGGGGGGGGCGTTTTGGGGAGCTGTTTTTT CAWSRRGGRFGELFF
TRBJ2-7 NA TRBV6-5 TGTGCCAGCAGAGACGACACCAGGGCAATCTACGAGCAGTACTTC CASRDDTRAIYEQYF
TRBJ2-3 NA TRBV18 TGTGCCAGCTCAGACCAGGTGGTGGGCACAGATACGCAGTATTTT CASSDQVVGTDTQYF
TRBJ2-2 TRBD1 TRBV9 TGTGCCAGCGGCTTGGGACAGGGGATCGGGGAGCTGTTTTTT CASGLGQGIGELFF
TRBJ2-7 TRBD1 TRBV18 TGTGCCAGCTCAGGACCCGGGACAGGGGCCCACGAGCAGTACTTC CASSGPGTGAHEQYF
TRBJ1-1 NA TRBV11-1 TGTGCCAGCAGTTACGGAAAGGGGACTGAAGCTTTCTTT CASSYGKGTEAFF
TRBJ2-4 NA TRBV5-4 TGTGCCAGCAGCTTGAGGGAGATTCAGTACTTC CASSLREIQYF
TRBJ2-5 TRBD1 TRBV27 TGTGCCAGCAGTCCAAGGACAGGGGGAGAGACCCAGTACTTC CASSPRTGGETQYF
TRBJ2-3 TRBD2 TRBV2 TGTGCCAGCAGGGCTGGGACTACCACAGATACGCAGTATTTT CASRAGTTTDTQYF
TRBJ2-7 TRBD1 TRBV11-1 TGTGCCAGCAGCTCCCACAGGGGCTCCTACGAGCAGTACTTC CASSSHRGSYEQYF
TRBJ2-2 TRBD2 TRBV24-1 TGTGCCACCAGTGGCCCACTCCCCGGACTAGCGGGTGTAACGAACACCGGGGAGCTGTTTTTT CATSGPLPGLAGVTNTGELFF
TRBJ2-3 TRBD2 TRBV7-6 TGTGCCAGCAGCTTACGTTCTAGCGGGGGGGCTGGGGATACGCAGTATTTT CASSLRSSGGAGDTQYF
TRBJ2-3 TRBD2 TRBV5-1 TGCGCCAGCAGCTTCACTAGCGGGGGTCAGGGAGCAGATACGCAGTATTTT CASSFTSGGQGADTQYF
TRBJ1-1 NA TRBV19 TGTGCCAGTAGTATTACAGGGAGGAACACTGAAGCTTTCTTT CASSITGRNTEAFF
TRBJ2-4 NA TRBV7-2 TGTGCCATAAAGGCAGCGGCCTTAGCCAAAAACATTCAGTACTTC CAIKAAALAKNIQYF
TRBJ1-1 NA TRBV9 TGTGCCAGCAGCGTGTCTGGGCTTACTGAAGCTTTCTTT CASSVSGLTEAFF
TRBJ2-2 NA TRBV19 TGTGCCAGTAGTATAGGTCCCAGGCAGGGGAACACCGGGGAGCTGTTTTTT CASSIGPRQGNTGELFF
TRBJ2-3 NA TRBV2 TGTGCCAGCAGTCCCCGAACGGGTCGGGATACGCAGTATTTT CASSPRTGRDTQYF
TRBJ1-2 NA TRBV5-1 TGCGCCAGCAGCCCTGACCAGACGAGTGGCTACACCTTC CASSPDQTSGYTF
TRBJ2-3 TRBD2 TRBV5-5 TGTGCCAGCAGCTCCGGACTAGCGGGGGTCACAGATACGCAGTATTTT CASSSGLAGVTDTQYF
TRBJ1-2 NA TRBV6-4 TGTGCCAGCAGACCGGGCCCGACTAACTATGGCTACACCTTC CASRPGPTNYGYTF
TRBJ1-2 NA TRBV7-9 TGTGCCAGCAGCTTTGGAGGGGGAGAAGGTGGCTACACCTTC CASSFGGGEGGYTF
TRBJ2-6 NA TRBV4-1 TGCGCCAGCAGCTCAAGGGGGGTCTCTGGGGCCAACGTCCTGACTTTC CASSSRGVSGANVLTF
TRBJ2-1 TRBD2 TRBV7-2 TGTGCCAGCAGCCCCGCTAGCGGTCCTTACAATGAGCAGTTCTTC CASSPASGPYNEQFF
TRBJ2-7 NA TRBV4-3 TGCGCCAGCAGCCAAGGTCCCGGAAACTACGAGCAGTACTTC CASSQGPGNYEQYF
TRBJ1-4 TRBD1 TRBV3-1/TRBV3-2 TGTGCCAGCAGCCAAGGGAGGGACAGGGCCATAGAAAAACTGTTTTTT CASSQGRDRAIEKLFF
TRBJ2-7 TRBD2 TRBV7-2 TGTGCCAGCAGCTTAGGGGGGACTAGCTTAGTCTACGAGCAGTACTTC CASSLGGTSLVYEQYF